The rows below give T cell receptor beta chains drawn from one sample of a study of monozygotic twins with cystic fibrosis. Sequenced by immunoSEQ multiplex PCR; TCRdb stores in-frame clones only, minus some. The data contain some 32,000 clones, 95% to 98% of them singletons. The sample consisted of blood. These receptors all come from a girl under 10 years old with cystic fibrosis. Each CDR3 is given with its conserved first and last residue. The order of the fields is J gene, V gene, CDR3 protein.

J gene: TRBJ2-2; V gene: TRBV19; CDR3 protein: CASRAGQGNTGELFF
J gene: TRBJ2-1; V gene: TRBV30; CDR3 protein: CAWRGGTAEGYNEQFF
J gene: TRBJ2-7; V gene: TRBV2; CDR3 protein: CASSDRGSGMWEQYF
J gene: TRBJ2-7; V gene: TRBV2; CDR3 protein: CASSDPLRGQGDEQYF
J gene: TRBJ1-1; V gene: TRBV6-6; CDR3 protein: CASSWGGNTEAFF
J gene: TRBJ1-2; V gene: TRBV6-1; CDR3 protein: CASSEIESSNYGYTF
J gene: TRBJ2-7; V gene: TRBV30; CDR3 protein: CAWSRRQGHEQYF
J gene: TRBJ2-1; V gene: TRBV9; CDR3 protein: CASSAGLAGGNEQFF
J gene: TRBJ2-5; V gene: TRBV6-5; CDR3 protein: CASMKWSQETQYF
J gene: TRBJ1-1; V gene: TRBV7-8; CDR3 protein: CASSPEGYDTEAFF
J gene: TRBJ1-2; V gene: TRBV27; CDR3 protein: CASSPPPGQGRSNYGYTF
J gene: TRBJ1-1; V gene: TRBV19; CDR3 protein: CASSTRDRDTEAFF
J gene: TRBJ2-3; V gene: TRBV29-1; CDR3 protein: CSVGLAGVTDTQYF
J gene: TRBJ1-1; V gene: TRBV5-1; CDR3 protein: CASSSIGRWEAFF
J gene: TRBJ2-1; V gene: TRBV28; CDR3 protein: CASIPGTSLYNEQFF
J gene: TRBJ2-1; V gene: TRBV7-8; CDR3 protein: CASSYPPPGNEQFF
J gene: TRBJ1-2; V gene: TRBV5-6; CDR3 protein: CASTLGGRGYGYTF
J gene: TRBJ2-7; V gene: TRBV18; CDR3 protein: CASSPGTGQEQYF
J gene: TRBJ2-7; V gene: TRBV6-1; CDR3 protein: CASSEGLGRTGEQYF
J gene: TRBJ1-2; V gene: TRBV7-3; CDR3 protein: CASSSEPDRFLGSGYTF
J gene: TRBJ1-6; V gene: TRBV6-4; CDR3 protein: CASSQGEGHNSPLHF
J gene: TRBJ2-7; V gene: TRBV30; CDR3 protein: CAWSLGYEQYF